Listed below are T cell receptor beta chains from one sample, sequenced in a study of blood T cell repertoires in COVID-19. Assay used: immunoSEQ multiplex PCR; TCRdb lists only in-frame clones, some missing. The sample includes hundreds of thousands of clones, nearly 90% of them seen just once. The specimen was PBMCs or T cells enriched from blood (not recorded which). These receptors originate from a woman between 18 and 30 years old who had been exposed to COVID-19. Each CDR3 is given with its conserved first and last residue. The order of the fields is J gene, V gene, D gene, clone size, CDR3 DNA, CDR3 protein. The D gene is left open where the match is weak. Clone size is given for some rows only: seen once, a few or many times, or a class if the clone is expanded.

>TRBJ2-3|TRBV19|TRBD1|once
TGTGCCAGTAGTAGATCTAGACAGGGGTTCGTCGGTACGCAGTATTTT
CASSRSRQGFVGTQYF
>TRBJ1-1|TRBV7-7|-|-
TGTGCCAGCAGCCCTTATGGCAAAGGGGCATCGGACACTGAAGCTTTCTTT
CASSPYGKGASDTEAFF
>TRBJ1-4|TRBV27|-|-
TGTGCCAGCAGTTTAGTGGGGGGAGGCCCTAATGAAAAACTGTTTTTT
CASSLVGGGPNEKLFF
>TRBJ1-6|TRBV11-2|TRBD1|-
TGTGCCAGCAGCCTGGGACAGGGGGGGTCACCCCTCCACTTT
CASSLGQGGSPLHF
>TRBJ1-4|TRBV2|TRBD1|-
TGTGCCAGCAGCCAGGACAGGGCGGCAACTAATGAAAAACTGTTTTTT
CASSQDRAATNEKLFF
>TRBJ1-6|TRBV27|TRBD1|-
TGTGCCAGCAGTCGACAGGGACTGCCCTATAATTCACCCCTCCACTTT
CASSRQGLPYNSPLHF
>TRBJ1-2|TRBV11-2|TRBD1|-
TGTGCCAGCACCATACACCGGGACAGGCTCTATGGCTACACCTTC
CASTIHRDRLYGYTF
>TRBJ2-1|TRBV27|TRBD1|-
TGTGCCAGCAGACCAGGAATCGGGACAGCCAATGAGCAGTTCTTC
CASRPGIGTANEQFF
>TRBJ2-6|TRBV3-1/TRBV3-2|-|many
TGTGCCAGCAGCGGGGGGTCTGGGGCCAACGTCCTGACTTTC
CASSGGSGANVLTF
>TRBJ2-1|TRBV9|TRBD1|-
TGTGCCAGCAGCGCGACCGGGACAGGGGTCTTTTGGGACAATGAGCAGTTCTTC
CASSATGTGVFWDNEQFF
>TRBJ2-5|TRBV2|-|once
TGTGCCAGCACTAGCGTGGGAGAGACCCAGTACTTC
CASTSVGETQYF
>TRBJ2-7|TRBV25-1|TRBD1|-
TGTGCCAGCAGTGAATGGGGAACAGGGGCGAAAACCTACGAGCAGTACTTC
CASSEWGTGAKTYEQYF
>TRBJ1-2|TRBV12-3/TRBV12-4|-|-
TGTGCCAGCAGCCGGGTCTCATATGGCTACACCTTC
CASSRVSYGYTF
>TRBJ2-3|TRBV5-1|-|-
TGCGCCAGCAGCTTGCCTCAGGGCGTTTTGACAGATACGCAGTATTTT
CASSLPQGVLTDTQYF
>TRBJ1-6|TRBV24-1|-|-
TGTGCCACCAGTGAGCGGACAAGTTCACCCCTCCACTTT
CATSERTSSPLHF
>TRBJ2-2|TRBV27|-|-
TGTGCCAGCAGTTTAGTCCTCCCCGGGGAGCTGTTTTTT
CASSLVLPGELFF
>TRBJ1-5|TRBV7-9|TRBD1|-
TGTGCCAGCAGTTATACCTACGGGACAGGGACTCAGCCCCAGCATTTT
CASSYTYGTGTQPQHF
>TRBJ2-1|TRBV19|-|-
TGTGCCAGTAGCTCGTACGGCGGGGCCCCCTACAATGAGCAGTTCTTC
CASSSYGGAPYNEQFF
>TRBJ2-3|TRBV7-9|-|-
TGTGCCAGTGGGAACAGGGACGTAAGGACAGATACGCAGTATTTT
CASGNRDVRTDTQYF
>TRBJ2-7|TRBV11-3|TRBD2|-
TGTGCCAGCAGCTTAGAGTCTAGCGGGGGTCAGGCCTACGAGCAGTACTTC
CASSLESSGGQAYEQYF
>TRBJ1-4|TRBV10-2|-|-
TGCGCCAGCAGTGATACCAGGGGAGCTAATGAAAAACTGTTTTTT
CASSDTRGANEKLFF
>TRBJ2-2|TRBV28|-|-
TGTGCCAGCAGTTCGTTCAACACCGGGGAGCTGTTTTTT
CASSSFNTGELFF
>TRBJ2-3|TRBV11-1|-|-
TGTGCCAGCGTACCGGGACTCCAATTAGGTACAGATACGCAGTATTTT
CASVPGLQLGTDTQYF
>TRBJ2-1|TRBV4-1|TRBD1|-
TGCGCCAGCAGCCGTGGCAGGGGGCTCTACAATGAGCAGTTCTTC
CASSRGRGLYNEQFF
>TRBJ2-1|TRBV29-1|TRBD2|-
TGCAGCGTTAGGACTAGCGGGGGGGATGAGCAGTTCTTC
CSVRTSGGDEQFF
>TRBJ1-5|TRBV18|TRBD1|-
TGTGCCAGCTCACCAACAGGGGCCTTTAGCAATCAGCCCCAGCATTTT
CASSPTGAFSNQPQHF
>TRBJ2-5|TRBV7-3|-|-
TGTGCCAGCAGCCCGCTCCCTTCCGGGGTCGAGACCCAGTACTTC
CASSPLPSGVETQYF